This T cell receptor (beta chain) was sequenced for a study of beta chain features in type 1 diabetes. Findings and limits, study-wide: Patients with Type 1 diabetes showed moderately but significantly shorter TCRB CDR3s in all four CD4+ subsets.

Sequencing targeted expressed TCRB transcripts, as all isolated RNA had been reverse transcribed. The data were produced by immunoSEQ multiplex PCR, yet TCRdb's version contains in-frame clones alone and is incomplete. This table has under 300,000 clones, around 25% appearing once. In the case of this clone: The antigen remains undetermined.

CDR3 length: 13 residues. V dropped 6 bases and J dropped 8 bases, with 20 bases sitting between them. In germline, CDR1 is SQVTM, CDR2 ANQGSEA. Input material: naive CD4+ T cells from blood. This chain connects TRBV29-1 to TRBJ2-7, with D tentatively TRBD1 (6 bases). This TCR derives from a woman in her 30s with type 1 diabetes. DNA for the CDR3: TGCAGCGTCTCAGGGGCGGAGGTTTGGAAGCAGTACTTC. Translated, it gives CSVSGAEVWKQYF.